This entry is about one T cell receptor beta chain. Its cognate antigen is unknown. The CDR3 length is 17 residues. Germline V gives CDR1 SNHLY, CDR2 FYNNEI. The trim removed 5 bases at V and 3 bases at J, leaving 13 bases unmatched. Next came a second PCR, run for about 6 to 11 cycles, which used a sample-barcoded 5' primer along with a J-beta primer mix. TCRdb itself ran the 5' RACE reads through MiXCR, one entry per CDR3 protein. Among over a million distinct CDR3 sequences listed, 35% to 50% were seen once. This entry is derived from a study of blood T cells in healthy people across ages. Points from the study as a whole: In the absence of known donor CMV status, changes in expanded clonotypes were possibly confounded. TCR beta diversity was tightly associated with the proportion of naive T cells.

At least 6.5 million PBMCs were isolated per sample. The rearrangement joins TRBV2 to TRBJ2-5, with 9 nucleotides matching TRBD1. The sequence derives from a woman aged 55-69 years in good health. The sample consisted of blood. CDR3 amino acids: CASSTLPGQGEEETQYF. The CDR3 bases are TGTGCCAGCAGTACTTTGCCGGGACAGGGAGAAGAAGAGACCCAGTACTTC.